The 16 T cell receptor beta chains in this list originate from one sample, sequenced in a study of T cells in Graves' hyperthyroidism and ophthalmopathy. What was amplified from RNA transcripts were TCR beta CDR3 regions. When the TCR CDR3 underwent first-round RT-PCR, the HTBI primer set was used. A single record per CDR3 protein comes from TCRdb applying MiXCR to the multiplex PCR reads. The top ten hold roughly 10% of the sample, which has 650,000 to 750,000 distinct CDR3 sequences, around 15% seen once. Sequenced sample: blood. Every receptor here comes from a woman younger than 35 with Graves' hyperthyroidism.

This clonotype was observed at least ten times. The genes are TRBV28 and TRBJ2-7, with TRBD2 identical over 13 bases. This CDR3 has 16 amino acids. In germline, CDR1 is MDHEN, CDR2 SYDVKM. Germline trimming cut 7 bases from V and 3 bases from J; bases unmatched to any gene: 9. The CDR3 DNA reads as TGTGCCAGCAACCCCGGACTAGCGGGAGTGATCTACGAGCAGTACTTC. As protein: CASNPGLAGVIYEQYF.

This clonotype was counted only a few times. The V call is TRBV11-2, the J call TRBJ2-7; perhaps TRBD1 as D (5 bases). Trimming left V 0 bases short and J 0 bases short, with 15 bases between. The CDR3 totals 17 residues. CDR1 is SGHAT and CDR2 is FQNNGV in the germline V gene. The CDR3 sequence: CASSLDSARAYSYEQYF. CDR3 nucleotides: TGTGCCAGCAGCTTAGATTCGGCCAGGGCCTACTCCTACGAGCAGTACTTC.

There are many counts of this clonotype. The gene calls are TRBV24-1 and TRBJ2-2; 7 bases map to TRBD2. The CDR3 extends over 16 amino acids. In germline, CDR1 is KGHDR, CDR2 SFDVKD. Trimming cost V 0 bases and J 3 bases; bases outside gene matches: 3. The CDR3 reads CATSDLGLADTGELFF. As DNA, the CDR3 is TGTGCCACCAGTGATTTGGGCCTAGCGGACACCGGGGAGCTGTTTTTT.

This clonotype has at least ten counts. V is TRBV20-1 and J is TRBJ2-3; 10 bases are a match to TRBD2. The CDR3 spans 15 residues. Germline V gene lookup returns CDR1 DFQATT and CDR2 SNEGSKA (reference sequence). Trimming cost V 6 bases and J 3 bases; bases outside gene matches: 9. The CDR3, as DNA: TGCAGTGCAACTCTAGCGGGAGTTAAAACAGATACGCAGTATTTT. Encoded protein: CSATLAGVKTDTQYF.

This clonotype occurred many times. The chain uses TRBV30 and TRBJ2-7; 8 nucleotides align to TRBD2. This CDR3 contains 16 residues. The germline CDR1 and CDR2 sequences are GTSNPN and SVGIG (reference sequence). With 0 bases clipped from V and 2 bases from J, the junction kept 9 bases outside the gene matches. CDR3 sequence reads: CAWSVRSSGLTYEQYF. CDR3 nucleotides: TGTGCCTGGAGTGTCCGGTCTAGCGGGTTGACCTACGAGCAGTACTTC.

This clonotype appeared many times. The rearrangement uses TRBV20-1 and TRBJ2-7, with TRBD1 matching 9 bases. Trimming at V came to 6 bases and at J to 0 bases, leaving 6 bases not matched to a gene. This CDR3 has 14 amino acids. CDR1 DFQATT and CDR2 SNEGSKA come from the germline V gene (reference sequence). CDR3 in amino acids: CSAEPGQGSYEQYF. CDR3 nucleotide sequence: TGCAGTGCAGAGCCGGGACAGGGCTCCTACGAGCAGTACTTC.

Ten or more counts support this clonotype. The V gene is TRBV27, the J gene TRBJ2-2; unclear D gene. The CDR3 spans 12 residues. Germline loops: CDR1 MNHEY, CDR2 SMNVEV (reference sequence). Trimming cost V 2 bases and J 8 bases, with 6 bases left between them. The CDR3 bases are TGTGCCAGCAGTTTAGATTCTGGGGAGCTGTTTTTT. Translation gives CASSLDSGELFF.

The chain links TRBV10-3 to TRBJ1-1, with D possibly being TRBD1 (5 bases). The CDR3 totals 18 residues. Trimming removed 4 bases from V and 0 bases from J, with 21 bases in between. CDR1 and CDR2 (germline): ENHRY, SYGVKD. The CDR3 DNA reads TGTGCCATCAGTGTGATACCCAAAAAGGGGCAGATGAACACTGAAGCTTTCTTT. Translated, it gives CAISVIPKKGQMNTEAFF.

This clonotype was seen a handful of times. One junction end disagrees with the germline gene, perhaps due to a read error. The V and J genes are TRBV9 and TRBJ1-6, with D tentatively TRBD1 (6 bases). The CDR3 has 16 amino acids. Germline CDR1 SGDLS, CDR2 YYNGEE. The CDR3 sequence is CASSVEPGAIDSPPHF. CDR3 in DNA: TGTGCCAGCAGCGTAGAGCCGGGGGCGATTGATTCACCCCCCCACTTT.

This clonotype was seen many times. One junction end does not reproduce the germline sequence, and a read error may be involved. The J gene is TRBJ1-2, the V gene TRBV6-1, with TRBD1 identical over 9 bases. The CDR3 extends over 15 amino acids. CDR1 and CDR2 (germline): MNHNS, SASEGT. CDR3 DNA sequence: TGTGCCAGCAGCGAAGCCGGGACAGGGAACTATGGCTACACCTTC. Amino acid sequence: CASSEAGTGNYGYTF.

This clonotype has ten or more counts. The chain carries TRBV12-3 or TRBV12-4 and TRBJ1-1; the D is unclear. The V end lost 5 bases, the J end lost 4 bases, and 14 bases lay between the germline ends. This CDR3 contains 14 residues. This CDR3 reads CASSRRGAVTEAFF. The CDR3 bases are TGTGCCAGCAGTCGAAGAGGAGCAGTCACTGAAGCTTTCTTT.

This clonotype was seen repeatedly, ten times or more. The rearrangement links TRBV28 to TRBJ2-2, with D possibly being TRBD2 (6 bases). The germline CDR1 and CDR2 sequences are MDHEN and SYDVKM. The CDR3 is made up of 17 amino acids. The germline V and J ends were trimmed by 9 bases and 5 bases, with 25 bases remaining between them. Here the CDR3 DNA reads TGTGCCAGGTTCGGTATTCGTCGGGGGTGTTTGACCGGGGAGCTGTTTTTT. Its protein product is CARFGIRRGCLTGELFF.

There are many counts of this clonotype. In nucleotides, the CDR3 is TGTGCCAGCAGTGAACTAGCGGGATACGAGCAGTACTTC. Its translation: CASSELAGYEQYF. The chain carries TRBV2 and TRBJ2-7; 9 nucleotides match TRBD2. V lost 2 bases and J lost 4; bases outside the gene matches: 0. This CDR3 spans 13 amino acids. Germline CDR1 SNHLY, CDR2 FYNNEI.

This sequence joins TRBV6-2 or TRBV6-3 and TRBJ2-5, with 9 bases lining up with TRBD2. V lost 5 bases to trimming and J lost 5 bases; unmatched junction nucleotides: 12. There are 16 residues in the CDR3. Germline V gene lookup returns CDR1 MNHEY and CDR2 SVGEGT. The CDR3 loop reads CASSTPLAGKWETQYF. CDR3 nucleotides: TGTGCCAGCAGTACGCCCCTAGCGGGGAAGTGGGAGACCCAGTACTTC.

This clonotype was seen a handful of times. The chain couples TRBV24-1 to TRBJ2-5; D is unclear. The CDR3 totals 13 residues. Germline assignment: CDR1 KGHDR and CDR2 SFDVKD. V lost 9 bases and J lost 2, with 12 bases in between. The DNA of the CDR3 is TGTGCCACCCAGTCTGGGTGGCAAGAGACCCAGTACTTC. Amino acids: CATQSGWQETQYF.

V gene TRBV9 combines with J gene TRBJ2-7; the D gene is possibly TRBD1 (6 bases). Between the trimmed V and J ends, which lost 2 bases and 3 bases, there was a span of 12 bases. Germline lookup yields CDR1 SGDLS and CDR2 YYNGEE. CDR3 length: 14 residues. The CDR3 sequence: CASSVEEGGYEQYF. Here the CDR3 DNA reads TGTGCCAGCAGCGTGGAGGAAGGGGGCTACGAGCAGTACTTC.